This T cell receptor (beta chain) derives from a study of OX40 agonist ivuxolimab in advanced cancers. The method was immunoSEQ multiplex PCR; TCRdb's version includes in-frame clones alone and lacks a portion of them. The data hold roughly 67,000 clones, with roughly 87% observed a single time. Notes on the study in general: Relative to CD4+ cells, CD8+ T cells on average had more expanded clones. Some nonresponders additionally presented with little normalized T-cell clonal expansion.

With autoimmune disease history or systemic immunosuppression, patients were excluded. With baseline, cycle 4 day 1, and cycle 7 day 1 as timepoints, blood was sampled. The V end lost 10 bases, the J end lost 2 bases, and 17 bases lay between the germline ends. Germline V lookup: CDR1 SNHLY, CDR2 FYNNEI. The CDR3 runs 15 residues. As for this clone: Its antigen is as yet unknown.

The sequence derives from an adult with an advanced solid tumor such as melanoma, head and neck, liver or kidney cancer. This chain connects TRBV2 to TRBJ2-2; D may be TRBD1 or TRBD2 (5 bases each). Material: CD4+ or CD8+ T cells sorted from blood, obtained in a trial of the OX40 agonist ivuxolimab. CDR3 sequence: CATNPGRKNTGELFF. CDR3 coding DNA: TGTGCCACCAATCCGGGACGGAAAAACACCGGGGAGCTGTTTTTT.